Listed here are 13 T cell receptor beta chains from one sample, sequenced in a study of blood T cell repertoires in COVID-19. Clones were sequenced by immunoSEQ multiplex PCR, and TCRdb holds only the in-frame ones, with some missing. The sample consists of 85,000 to 120,000 clones, about 70% of them appearing once. The specimen was peripheral blood. The source of these receptors is a human donor with acute or convalescent COVID-19. The donor label of this sample is uncertain.

This chain uses TRBV5-1 with TRBJ2-2, with 7 nucleotides matching TRBD1. The junction had 4 bases not matched to a gene; V was cut back by 0 bases and J by 5 bases. The CDR3 covers 15 residues. Germline V gene data show CDR1 as SGHRS and CDR2 as YFSETQ. The CDR3 DNA follows: TGCGCCAGCAGCTTGGCCAAGGGACAGACCGGGGAGCTGTTTTTT. This translates into CASSLAKGQTGELFF.

The chain links TRBV7-9 to TRBJ2-7; 11 positions match TRBD1. V lost 4 bases to trimming and J lost 7 bases; unmatched junction nucleotides: 6. Germline V gene data show CDR1 as SEHNR and CDR2 as FQNEAQ (reference sequence). This CDR3 comprises 14 residues. Here the CDR3 DNA reads TGTGCCAGCAGCTCAGGACAGGGGGCGCCTGAGCAGTACGTC. It yields the protein CASSSGQGAPEQYV.

This clone has a handful of counts. This sequence joins TRBV12-3 or TRBV12-4 and TRBJ1-6; TRBD1 might be the D (6 bases). The V and J ends lost 8 bases and 9 bases respectively, with 14 bases between them. The CDR3 length is 13 residues. For the CDR3, the DNA is TGTGCCAGCGGGGGCCAGGAGAGTTCACCCCTCCACTTT. Its translation is CASGGQESSPLHF.

This rearrangement joins TRBV2 to TRBJ2-7; D is perhaps TRBD2 (6 bases). Trimming took off 0 bases at V and 1 base at J, with 10 bases between the two ends. CDR1 is SNHLY and CDR2 is FYNNEI in the germline V gene. This CDR3 is 15 amino acids long. The CDR3 coding sequence is TGTGCCAGCAGTGAAGCGCAGGCGGGGTCCTACGAGCAGTACTTC. Protein sequence: CASSEAQAGSYEQYF.

V usage is TRBV9 and J usage is TRBJ2-5; 8 nucleotides agree with TRBD2. J gave up 1 base and V 0 bases, and 8 bases lay outside the gene matches. The CDR3 consists of 17 residues. Germline CDR1 and CDR2: SGDLS and YYNGEE. The CDR3 protein is CASSVGRGATLQETQYF. The CDR3 nucleotides read TGTGCCAGCAGCGTAGGGCGGGGGGCTACTCTCCAAGAGACCCAGTACTTC.

CDR3 residues: CASSPDRYEQYF. In nucleotides, the CDR3 is TGCGCCAGCAGCCCGGACAGGTACGAGCAGTACTTC. The chain is built from TRBV5-1 and TRBJ2-7; the match to TRBD1 covers 7 bases. The CDR3 sequence is 12 residues long. J was trimmed by 4 bases and V by 4 bases; bases with no gene match: 2. The V gene's germline CDR1 is SGHRS and CDR2 YFSETQ.

The rearrangement uses TRBV28 and TRBJ1-2; D is perhaps TRBD1 (6 bases). The length of the CDR3 is 15 residues. Trimming removed 6 bases from V and 0 bases from J, with 14 bases in between. In germline, CDR1 is MDHEN, CDR2 SYDVKM. CDR3 sequence reads: CASRRGGLANYGYTF. Here the CDR3 DNA reads TGTGCCAGCAGGAGGGGGGGTTTAGCTAACTATGGCTACACCTTC.

The J gene is TRBJ1-5, the V gene TRBV6-1; no firm D call. V lost 3 bases to trimming and J lost 9 bases, with 9 bases between them. In germline, CDR1 is MNHNS, CDR2 SASEGT. The CDR3 totals 12 residues. The CDR3 DNA follows: TGTGCCAGCAGTGAGCCGCGTCGGCCCCAGCATTTT. Protein sequence: CASSEPRRPQHF.

This clone was seen once. For the CDR3, the DNA is TGCGCCAGCAGCCAAGGTCGGTTAACGGGGACCCAGTACTTC. Translation: CASSQGRLTGTQYF. V is TRBV4-1 and J is TRBJ2-5; unclear D gene. The CDR3 loop spans 14 amino acids. With 1 base removed from V and 7 bases from J, the gap between germline ends came to 13 bases. Germline lookup yields CDR1 MGHRA and CDR2 YSYEKL.

The chain combines TRBV18 with TRBJ2-7; 11 bases fit TRBD1. CDR3 length: 14 amino acids. CDR1 KGHSH and CDR2 LQKENI come from the germline V gene. The ends lost 3 bases at V and 6 bases at J; junction bases unmatched: 4. The chain's CDR3 is CASSPGQGALEQYF. DNA of the CDR3: TGTGCCAGCTCACCCGGACAGGGGGCTCTCGAGCAGTACTTC.

The genes are TRBV5-4 and TRBJ2-3; 7 bases map to TRBD2. CDR3 length: 14 residues. Trimming cost V 4 bases and J 5 bases; bases outside gene matches: 7. CDR1 is SGHNT, CDR2 YYREEE, per germline (reference sequence). The CDR3 reads CASSDGLVKDTQYF. The DNA of the CDR3 is TGTGCCAGCAGCGACGGACTAGTGAAAGATACGCAGTATTTT.

This clone was found a few times. In DNA, the CDR3 is TGTGCCAGTAGTATATTTCTGGGACAGGGGGCTACTGAGCAGTTCTTC. This codes for CASSIFLGQGATEQFF. The rearrangement joins TRBV19 to TRBJ2-1; TRBD1 aligns across 12 bases. The CDR3 sequence is 16 residues long. Germline trimming cut 2 bases from V and 9 bases from J; bases unmatched to any gene: 8. Germline V lookup: CDR1 LNHDA, CDR2 SQIVND (reference sequence).

The chain recombines TRBV6-1 with TRBJ2-3; a possible D gene is TRBD2 (5 bases). V lost 1 base to trimming and J lost 2 bases, with 10 bases between them. The CDR3 contains 15 residues. Germline values: CDR1 MNHNS, CDR2 SASEGT. This chain's CDR3 is CASSEEAVSTDTQYF. For the CDR3, the DNA is TGTGCCAGCAGTGAAGAAGCGGTATCCACAGATACGCAGTATTTT.